This TCR beta chain comes out of a study of identical twins. Germline V CDR1 and CDR2: KGHDR, SFDVKD. The CDR3 totals 14 residues. V lost 0 bases to trimming and J lost 5 bases, with 9 bases between them. cDNA molecules carried unique molecular identifiers, and template switching added a universal primer site. TCRdb independently ran MiXCR on the 5' RACE reads; one entry per CDR3 protein. The sample shows 1,800,000 or so distinct CDR3 sequences, roughly a third of them seen only once. The sequencing input was cord blood. This receptor was obtained from a newborn girl in good health. V is TRBV24-1 and J is TRBJ1-2, with D possibly TRBD1 on 6 matching bases. The CDR3 DNA reads as TGTGCCACCAGTGATTTGCACAGGGCATATGGCTACACCTTC. Translating it yields CATSDLHRAYGYTF.